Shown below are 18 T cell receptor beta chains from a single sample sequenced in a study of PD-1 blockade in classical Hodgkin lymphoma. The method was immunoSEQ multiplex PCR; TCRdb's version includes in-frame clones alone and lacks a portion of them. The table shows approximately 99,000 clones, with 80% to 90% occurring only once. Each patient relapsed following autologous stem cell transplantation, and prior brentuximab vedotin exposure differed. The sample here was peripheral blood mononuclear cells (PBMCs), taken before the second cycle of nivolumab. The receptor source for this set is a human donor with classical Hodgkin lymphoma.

The CDR3 loop is CASSFSGAGPYEQYF. The CDR3 DNA is TGCGCCAGCAGCTTTAGCGGGGCCGGCCCTTACGAGCAGTACTTC. This chain connects TRBV5-1 to TRBJ2-7; 8 bases match TRBD2. Germline V gene sequence: CDR1 SGHRS, CDR2 YFSETQ. Trimming at V came to 2 bases and at J to 4 bases, leaving 8 bases not matched to a gene. CDR3 length equals 15 residues.

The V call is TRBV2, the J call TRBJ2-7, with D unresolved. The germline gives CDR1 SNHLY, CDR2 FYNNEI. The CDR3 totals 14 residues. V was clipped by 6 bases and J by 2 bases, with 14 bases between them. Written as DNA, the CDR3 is TGTGCCAGCAGGGTGGACCGGGCTACCTACGAGCAGTACTTC. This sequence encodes CASRVDRATYEQYF.

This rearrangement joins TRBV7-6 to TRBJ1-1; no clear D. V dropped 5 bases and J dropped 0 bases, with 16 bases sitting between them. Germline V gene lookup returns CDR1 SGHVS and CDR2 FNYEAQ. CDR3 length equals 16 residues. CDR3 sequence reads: CASSLTADGMNTEAFF. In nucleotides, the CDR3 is TGTGCCAGCAGCCTTACTGCGGACGGGATGAACACTGAAGCTTTCTTT.

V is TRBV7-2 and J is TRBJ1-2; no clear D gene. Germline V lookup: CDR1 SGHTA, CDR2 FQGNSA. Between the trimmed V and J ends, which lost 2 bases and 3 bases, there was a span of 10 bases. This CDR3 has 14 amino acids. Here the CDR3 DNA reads TGTGCCAGCAGCTTAACGGCGGGGTACTATGGCTACACCTTC. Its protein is CASSLTAGYYGYTF.

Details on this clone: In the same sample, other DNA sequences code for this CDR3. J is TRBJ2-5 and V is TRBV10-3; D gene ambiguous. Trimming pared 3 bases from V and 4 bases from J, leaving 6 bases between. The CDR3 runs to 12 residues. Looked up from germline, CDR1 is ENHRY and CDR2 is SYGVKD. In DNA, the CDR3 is TGTGCCATCAGTGAAGGTGGAGAGACCCAGTACTTC. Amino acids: CAISEGGETQYF.

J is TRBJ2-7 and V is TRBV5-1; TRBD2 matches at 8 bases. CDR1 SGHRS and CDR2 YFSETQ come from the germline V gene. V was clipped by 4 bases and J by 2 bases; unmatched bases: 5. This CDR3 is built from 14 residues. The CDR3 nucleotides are TGCGCCAGCAGCCCCTCGGGGGGGGCCTACGAGCAGTACTTC. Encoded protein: CASSPSGGAYEQYF.

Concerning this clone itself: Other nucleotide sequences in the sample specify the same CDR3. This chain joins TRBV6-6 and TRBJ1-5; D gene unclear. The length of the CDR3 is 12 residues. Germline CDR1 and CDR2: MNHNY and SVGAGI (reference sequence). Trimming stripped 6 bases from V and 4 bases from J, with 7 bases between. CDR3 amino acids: CASSFLNQPQHF. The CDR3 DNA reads TGTGCCAGCAGCTTCCTTAATCAGCCCCAGCATTTT.

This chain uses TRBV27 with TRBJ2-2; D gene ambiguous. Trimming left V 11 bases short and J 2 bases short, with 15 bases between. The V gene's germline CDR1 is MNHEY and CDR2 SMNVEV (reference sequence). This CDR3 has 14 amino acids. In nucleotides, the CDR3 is TGTGCCCTACAGTTTCTGGTTAACACCGGGGAGCTGTTTTTT. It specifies CALQFLVNTGELFF.

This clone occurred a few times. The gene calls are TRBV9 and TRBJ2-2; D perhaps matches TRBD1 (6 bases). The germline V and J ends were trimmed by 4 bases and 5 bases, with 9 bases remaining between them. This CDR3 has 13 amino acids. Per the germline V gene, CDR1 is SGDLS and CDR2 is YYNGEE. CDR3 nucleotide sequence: TGTGCCAGCAGCCCAGGGGTTACCGGGGAGCTGTTTTTT. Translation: CASSPGVTGELFF.

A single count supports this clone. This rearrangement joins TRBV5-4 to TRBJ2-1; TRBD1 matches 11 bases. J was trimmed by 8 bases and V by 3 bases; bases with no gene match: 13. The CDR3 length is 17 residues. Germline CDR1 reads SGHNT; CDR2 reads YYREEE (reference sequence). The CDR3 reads CASSSRTGGDSVDEQFF. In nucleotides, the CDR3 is TGTGCCAGCAGCTCCCGGACAGGGGGCGATAGTGTCGATGAGCAGTTCTTC.

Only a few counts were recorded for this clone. DNA for the CDR3: TGTGCCAGCAGTTTAGGGTGGGCAGGGTCAGATACGCAGTATTTT. This encodes CASSLGWAGSDTQYF. The V and J genes are TRBV27 and TRBJ2-3; D perhaps matches TRBD1 (5 bases). Trimming stripped 2 bases from V and 4 bases from J, with 13 bases between. The CDR3 length is 15 residues. CDR1 is MNHEY and CDR2 is SMNVEV in the germline V gene (reference sequence).

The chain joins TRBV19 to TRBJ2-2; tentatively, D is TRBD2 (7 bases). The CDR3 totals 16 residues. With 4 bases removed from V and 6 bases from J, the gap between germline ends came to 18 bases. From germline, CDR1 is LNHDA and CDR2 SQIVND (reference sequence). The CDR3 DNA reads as TGTGCCAGTAGTACCCTAGCGGCAGGGGAGGCCGGGGAGCTGTTTTTT. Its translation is CASSTLAAGEAGELFF.

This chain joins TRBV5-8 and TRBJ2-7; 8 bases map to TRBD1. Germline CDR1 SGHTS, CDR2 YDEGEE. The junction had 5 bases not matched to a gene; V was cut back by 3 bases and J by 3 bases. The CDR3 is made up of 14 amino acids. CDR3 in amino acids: CASSSTQGGYEQYF. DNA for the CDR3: TGTGCCAGCAGCTCCACACAGGGGGGCTACGAGCAGTACTTC.

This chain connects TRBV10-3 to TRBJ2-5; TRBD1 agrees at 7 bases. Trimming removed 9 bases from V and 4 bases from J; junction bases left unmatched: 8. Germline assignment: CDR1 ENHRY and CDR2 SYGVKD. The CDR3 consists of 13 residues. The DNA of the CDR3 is TGTGCCATTCGACAGGGACCGGTAGAGACCCAGTACTTC. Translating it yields CAIRQGPVETQYF.

In DNA, the CDR3 is TGTGCCAGCATGGGTTGGACAGGCCACAATCAGCCCCAGCATTTT. Its protein product is CASMGWTGHNQPQHF. J is TRBJ1-5 and V is TRBV6-1; 7 bases line up with TRBD1. Germline V gene sequence: CDR1 MNHNS, CDR2 SASEGT. This CDR3 is 15 amino acids long. Germline trimming cut 7 bases from V and 3 bases from J; bases unmatched to any gene: 9.

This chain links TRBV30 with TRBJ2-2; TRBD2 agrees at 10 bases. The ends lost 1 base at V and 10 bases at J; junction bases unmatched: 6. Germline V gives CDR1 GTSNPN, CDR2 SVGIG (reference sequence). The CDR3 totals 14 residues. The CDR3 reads CAWSGSGRAPELFF. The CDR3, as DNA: TGTGCCTGGAGTGGAAGCGGGAGGGCCCCGGAGCTGTTTTTT.

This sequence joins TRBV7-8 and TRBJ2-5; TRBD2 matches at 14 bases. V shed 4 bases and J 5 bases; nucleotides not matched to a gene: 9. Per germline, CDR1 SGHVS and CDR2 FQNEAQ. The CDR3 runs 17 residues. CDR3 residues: CASSWPGLAGVGETQYF. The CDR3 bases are TGTGCCAGCAGCTGGCCGGGACTAGCGGGAGTAGGGGAGACCCAGTACTTC.

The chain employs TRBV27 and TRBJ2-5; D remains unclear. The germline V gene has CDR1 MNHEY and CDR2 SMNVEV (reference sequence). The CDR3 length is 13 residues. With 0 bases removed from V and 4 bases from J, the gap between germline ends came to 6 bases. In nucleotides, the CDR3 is TGTGCCAGCAGTTTATCGGTCGGAGAGACCCAGTACTTC. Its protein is CASSLSVGETQYF.